This T cell receptor beta chain is from a study of regulatory T cells in long-lasting Graves disease. Study background: The study enrolled newly diagnosed Graves' patients on antithyroid drugs under 3 months.

The CDR3 is made up of 17 amino acids. Germline CDR1 reads ENHRY; CDR2 reads SYGVKD. Trimming cost V 3 bases and J 7 bases; bases outside gene matches: 11. Time point in this sample: newly diagnosed GD, antithyroid drugs for less than 3 months. TCR sequences were obtained from RNA taken from PBMCs. From each patient, approximately 9 milliliters of peripheral blood was drawn and collected into an EDTA anticoagulant tube. Building of the TCR beta libraries involved iRepertoire HTBI primers and Arm-PCR of CDR3 regions. A single record per CDR3 protein comes from TCRdb applying MiXCR to the multiplex PCR reads. This sample has 580,000 or so distinct CDR3 sequences, with roughly a sixth found just once. These sequences were also reported in another study, on T cells in Graves' hyperthyroidism and ophthalmopathy. That work contributes: First-round RT-PCR with HTBI primers amplified the TCR CDR3 region.

This sequence originates from a man younger than 35 with Graves disease. The source material was peripheral blood mononuclear cells (PBMCs), sampled at new diagnosis, from a patient treated with antithyroid drugs. The chain links TRBV10-3 to TRBJ2-1, with TRBD2 matching 11 bases. The CDR3 region is CAISDSSGRPLMNEQFF. CDR3 bases: TGTGCCATCAGTGACTCTAGCGGGAGGCCCCTTATGAATGAGCAGTTCTTC.